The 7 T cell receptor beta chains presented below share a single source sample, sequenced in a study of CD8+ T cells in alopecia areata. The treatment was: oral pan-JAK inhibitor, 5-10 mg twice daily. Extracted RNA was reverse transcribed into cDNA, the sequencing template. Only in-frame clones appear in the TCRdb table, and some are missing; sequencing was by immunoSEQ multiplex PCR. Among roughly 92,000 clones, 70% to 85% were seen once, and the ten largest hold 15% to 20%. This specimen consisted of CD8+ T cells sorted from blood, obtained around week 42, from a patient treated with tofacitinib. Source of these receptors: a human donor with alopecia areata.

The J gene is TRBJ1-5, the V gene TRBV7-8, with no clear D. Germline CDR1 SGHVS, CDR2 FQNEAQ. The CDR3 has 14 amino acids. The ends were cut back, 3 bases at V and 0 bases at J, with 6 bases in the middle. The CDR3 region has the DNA TGTGCCAGCAGCTTGGATGATAGCAATCAGCCCCAGCATTTT. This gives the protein CASSLDDSNQPQHF.

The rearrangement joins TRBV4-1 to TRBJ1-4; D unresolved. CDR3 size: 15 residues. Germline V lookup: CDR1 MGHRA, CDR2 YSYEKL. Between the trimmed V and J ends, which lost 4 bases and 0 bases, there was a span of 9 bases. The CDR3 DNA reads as TGCGCCAGCAGCCCCATGGAGGCAACTAATGAAAAACTGTTTTTT. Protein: CASSPMEATNEKLFF.

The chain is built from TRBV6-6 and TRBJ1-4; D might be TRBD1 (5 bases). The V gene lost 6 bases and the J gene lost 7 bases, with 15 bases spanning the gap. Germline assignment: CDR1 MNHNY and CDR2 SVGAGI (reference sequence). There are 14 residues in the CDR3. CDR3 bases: TGTGCCAGCAGACAGGACGGATTCTTTGAAAAACTGTTTTTT. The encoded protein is CASRQDGFFEKLFF.

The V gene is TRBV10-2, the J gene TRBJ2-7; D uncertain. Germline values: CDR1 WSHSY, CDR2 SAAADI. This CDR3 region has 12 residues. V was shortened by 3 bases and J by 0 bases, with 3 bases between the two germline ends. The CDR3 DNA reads TGCGCCAGCAGTGACATCTCCTACGAGCAGTACTTC. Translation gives CASSDISYEQYF.

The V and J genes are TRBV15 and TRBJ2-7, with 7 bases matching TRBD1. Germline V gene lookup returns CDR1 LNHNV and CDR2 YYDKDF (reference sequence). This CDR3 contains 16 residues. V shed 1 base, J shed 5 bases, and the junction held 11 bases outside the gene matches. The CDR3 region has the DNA TGTGCCACCAGCAGAGGTACGAGACAGGGATCCAACGAGCAGTACTTC. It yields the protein CATSRGTRQGSNEQYF. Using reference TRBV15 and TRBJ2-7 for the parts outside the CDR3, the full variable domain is DAMVIQNPRYQVTQFGKPVTLSCSQTLNHNVMYWYQQKSSQAPKLLFHYYDKDFNNEADTPDNFQSRRPNTSFCFLDIRSPGLGDTAMYLCATSRGTRQGSNEQYFGPGTRLTVT.

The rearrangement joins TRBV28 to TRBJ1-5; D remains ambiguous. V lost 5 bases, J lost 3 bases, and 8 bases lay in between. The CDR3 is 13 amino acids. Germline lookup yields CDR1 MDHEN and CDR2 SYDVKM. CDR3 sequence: CASSPRSNQPQHF. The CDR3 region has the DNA TGTGCCAGCAGTCCTAGATCCAATCAGCCCCAGCATTTT.

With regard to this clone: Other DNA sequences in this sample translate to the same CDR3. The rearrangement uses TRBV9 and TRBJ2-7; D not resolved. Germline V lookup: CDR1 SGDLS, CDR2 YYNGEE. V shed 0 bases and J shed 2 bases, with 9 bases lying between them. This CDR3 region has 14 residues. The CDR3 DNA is TGTGCCAGCAGCGTAGGCTTGGTACCCTACGAGCAGTACTTC. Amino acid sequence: CASSVGLVPYEQYF.